A selection of T cell receptor beta chains follows, all from one sample in a study of tumor-infiltrating lymphocytes in primary liver carcinoma. TCRdb reprocessed the multiplex PCR reads with MiXCR, giving one entry per CDR3 protein. Of 90,000 to 100,000 distinct CDR3 sequences in the sample, 55% to 70% were seen once. The sequenced sample consisted of liver tumor tissue from sampling region 5. Receptors were obtained from a woman aged 60 to 75 with primary liver carcinoma and hepatitis B virus infection. Each CDR3 is given with its conserved first and last residue. The order of the fields is clone size, D gene, V gene, J gene, CDR3 protein, CDR3 DNA. D genes are given only for firm matches. Not all rows give a size; the values are once, few, many and, for expanded clones, a class.

>.|TRBD2|TRBV28|TRBJ2-7
CDSSLWGGSKFYEQYF
TGTGACAGCAGCCTCTGGGGGGGGTCAAAATTCTACGAGCAGTACTTC
>.|TRBD2|TRBV11-1|TRBJ2-3
CASSLGGPGGSEADTQYF
TGTGCCAGCAGCTTAGGCGGTCCCGGCGGGAGTGAGGCTGATACGCAGTATTTT
>.|.|TRBV11-3|TRBJ2-7
CASTLSYKQYF
TGTGCCAGCACCTTGAGCTACAAGCAGTACTTC
>.|TRBD2|TRBV4-1|TRBJ2-3
CASSQGLLSTDMQYF
TGCGCCAGCAGTCAGGGACTACTAAGCACAGATATGCAGTATTTT
>.|TRBD1|TRBV11-2|TRBJ2-1
CVCSLRPGQRFYNEQFF
TGTGTCTGCAGCCTACGACCGGGACAGAGATTCTACAATGAGCAATTCTTC
>medium-sized|.|TRBV5-1|TRBJ2-7
CASSLDSQAYEQYF
TGCGCCAGCAGCTTGGACAGCCAAGCCTACGAGCAGTACTTC
>many|TRBD1|TRBV6-4|TRBJ1-6
CASSDSDRGFLTPLHF
TGTGCCAGCAGTGACTCAGACAGGGGCTTTTTGACACCCCTCCACTTT
>.|TRBD2|TRBV14|TRBJ2-5
CASSLRAGGDQETKYF
TGTGCCAGCAGCCTGCGAGCGGGAGGGGACCAAGAGACCAAGTACTTC
>few|.|TRBV5-1|TRBJ2-1
CASSLPPYNEQFF
TGCGCCAGCAGCTTGCCCCCCTACAATGAGCAGTTCTTC
>.|.|TRBV30|TRBJ1-5
CAWKLPGPEPQAQHF
TGTGCCTGGAAGCTGCCGGGACCAGAACCCCAGGCCCAGCATTTT
>.|TRBD1|TRBV14|TRBJ2-4
CASNQEGQGLAKNIQYF
TGTGCCAGCAACCAAGAGGGACAGGGGCTAGCCAAAAACATCCAGTACTTC
>.|.|TRBV4-2|TRBJ2-7
CASSKGALKSYERYF
TGTGCCAGCAGCAAGGGAGCCTTAAAATCCTACGAGCGGTACTTC
>.|TRBD1|TRBV5-1|TRBJ2-7
CASNLDREQCF
TGCGCCAGCAACTTGGACAGGGAGCAGTGCTTC
>.|.|TRBV11-2|TRBJ1-1
CASCSKQTEAFF
TGTGCCAGCTGCTCTAAGCAGACTGAAGCTTTCTTT
>.|.|TRBV11-1|TRBJ2-5
CASSPIGAQGLDQYF
TGTGCCAGTAGCCCCATAGGGGCCCAGGGGTTAGACCAGTACTTC
>many|TRBD2|TRBV6-1|TRBJ2-1
CASSWGLAGGSEQFF
TGTGCCAGCAGTTGGGGACTAGCGGGAGGTAGTGAGCAGTTCTTC
>.|TRBD2|TRBV14|TRBJ2-7
CASSPWTSKYEQYF
TGTGCCAGCAGCCCGTGGACTAGTAAGTACGAGCAGTACTTC